The next 32 T cell receptor beta chains were all read from a single sample in a study of regulatory T cells in long-lasting Graves disease. Arm-PCR of CDR3 regions and iRepertoire HTBI primers were used to build TCR beta libraries. Using its own MiXCR run on the multiplex PCR reads, TCRdb lists one record per CDR3 protein. The data show some 250,000 distinct CDR3 sequences, 15% to 20% seen once. Time point denoted: newly diagnosed GD, antithyroid drugs for less than 3 months. The TCR library was made from RNA extracted from PBMCs. This sample was also put to use in a study of T cells in Graves' hyperthyroidism and ophthalmopathy.

The specimen comprised peripheral blood mononuclear cells (PBMCs), sampled at new diagnosis, from a patient treated with antithyroid drugs. Every receptor here comes from a woman aged 25 to 39 with Graves disease.

The sample holds many counts of this clonotype. This chain uses TRBV6-1 with TRBJ1-5; D gene ambiguous. Trimming cost V 3 bases and J 9 bases, with 12 bases left between them. This CDR3 has 13 residues. Germline-derived CDR1 and CDR2 are MNHNS and SASEGT. Here the CDR3 DNA reads TGTGCCAGCAGTGAGACGGTGCGTCCGCCCCAGCATTTT. Translating gives CASSETVRPPQHF.

The chain links TRBV5-1 to TRBJ2-5, with D perhaps given as TRBD1 or TRBD2 (5 bases each). The CDR3 is 16 residues long. CDR1 and CDR2 (germline): SGHRS, YFSETQ. V was shortened by 1 base and J by 4 bases, with 17 bases between the two germline ends. CDR3 in amino acids: CASSLTGGPTGETQYF. CDR3 nucleotides: TGCGCCAGCAGCTTGACAGGAGGTCCCACGGGAGAGACCCAGTACTTC.

In this sample, this clonotype turned up many times. J is TRBJ1-4 and V is TRBV5-1, with 7 nucleotides matching TRBD1. The CDR3 contains 14 residues. Trimming took 7 bases from V and 3 from J; bases not matched to a gene: 6. Germline V gene sequence: CDR1 SGHRS, CDR2 YFSETQ. CDR3 amino acids: CASRQGSANEKLFF. The CDR3 DNA follows: TGCGCCAGCCGACAGGGATCCGCTAATGAAAAACTGTTTTTT.

There are many counts of this clonotype. The rearrangement links TRBV3-1 to TRBJ1-5; D unclear. CDR3 size: 15 residues. V lost 1 base and J 0 bases, leaving 7 bases between the germline ends. CDR1 is LGHDT, CDR2 YNNKEL, per germline (reference sequence). CDR3 sequence: CASSQAGLSNQPQHF. CDR3 nucleotide sequence: TGTGCCAGCAGCCAAGCTGGGCTTAGCAATCAGCCCCAGCATTTT.

This clonotype occurred many times. This chain uses TRBV12-3 or TRBV12-4 with TRBJ2-7, with TRBD2 identical over 9 bases. The trim removed 2 bases at V and 3 bases at J, leaving 5 bases unmatched. This CDR3 is built from 15 residues. The CDR3 sequence is CASSLKGLAIYEQYF. Here the CDR3 DNA reads TGTGCCAGCAGTTTAAAGGGACTAGCTATCTACGAGCAGTACTTC.

In its sample, this clonotype was seen a few times. This chain connects TRBV12-5 to TRBJ1-1, with 7 bases identical to TRBD1. Germline CDR1 and CDR2: LGHNT and FRNRAP. This CDR3 contains 12 residues. Losses at the gene ends were 1 base for V and 8 bases for J; bases not matched to a gene: 1. The DNA for the CDR3 is TGTGCTAGTGGTTTGGGACAGGGAGAAGCTTTCTTT. Protein product: CASGLGQGEAFF. Variable domain in full (rest from reference TRBV12-5 and TRBJ1-1): DARVTQTPRHKVTEMGQEVTMRCQPILGHNTVFWYRQTMMQGLELLAYFRNRAPLDDSGMPKDRFSAEMPDATLATLKIQPSEPRDSAVYFCASGLGQGEAFFGQGTRLTVV.

This clonotype occurred many times. The CDR3 nucleotides read TGCAGTGCTACTACAGGGGGTTTTGATGAAAAACTGTTTTTT. This gives the protein CSATTGGFDEKLFF. The chain links TRBV20-1 to TRBJ1-4, with 8 positions matching TRBD1. The V and J ends lost 4 bases and 6 bases, in that order; junction bases with no gene match: 7. In germline, CDR1 is DFQATT, CDR2 SNEGSKA (reference sequence). CDR3 size: 14 residues.

This clonotype has at least ten counts. The chain combines TRBV7-2 with TRBJ2-1, with 9 bases fitting TRBD1. Germline V gene data show CDR1 as SGHTA and CDR2 as FQGNSA. This CDR3 region has 15 residues. Losses at the gene ends were 3 bases for V and 9 bases for J; bases not matched to a gene: 9. CDR3 amino acids: CASSLDRDRAVEQFF. The CDR3 region has the DNA TGTGCCAGCAGCTTGGACCGGGACAGGGCGGTTGAGCAGTTCTTC.

A remark on this clonotype: A far larger clone is only one base removed, so a read error is likely. The V and J genes are TRBV20-1 and TRBJ2-5, with D perhaps TRBD1 (6 bases). V dropped 6 bases and J dropped 11 bases, with 28 bases sitting between them. CDR3 length: 15 residues. Germline CDR1 is DFQATT and CDR2 is SNEGSKA (reference sequence). As DNA, the CDR3 is TGCAGTGCCCCTGGGGGCATCCAAGTGGGCAATGAGCAGTACTTC. Protein sequence: CSAPGGIQVGNEQYF.

CDR3 in amino acids: CASSVAGLNGELFF. As DNA, the CDR3 is TGTGCCAGCAGCGTAGCTGGGCTAAACGGGGAGCTGTTTTTT. This rearrangement joins TRBV9 to TRBJ2-2; D not resolved. CDR3 length: 14 residues. V lost 0 bases and J lost 7, with 10 bases in between. Germline V gene sequence: CDR1 SGDLS, CDR2 YYNGEE. The full variable domain, rest sourced from reference TRBV9 and TRBJ2-2, is DSGVTQTPKHLITATGQRVTLRCSPRSGDLSVYWYQQSLDQGLQFLIQYYNGEERAKGNILERFSAQQFPDLHSELNLSSLELGDSALYFCASSVAGLNGELFFGEGSRLTVL.

About this clonotype itself: A junction end diverges from the germline sequence, so it may reflect a read error. The CDR3 sequence: CASREGQISGNTIYF. In nucleotides, the CDR3 is TGTGCCAGCAGGGAAGGGCAGATCTCTGGAAACACCATATATTTT. The gene calls are TRBV6-1 and TRBJ1-3; D is undetermined. From germline, CDR1 is MNHNS and CDR2 SASEGT. This CDR3 is 15 amino acids long.

This clonotype was picked up many times. The chain recombines TRBV12-3 or TRBV12-4 with TRBJ1-2; weak D call: TRBD1 (5 bases). CDR3 length: 15 amino acids. Trimming removed 0 bases at V and 7 bases at J, with 15 bases between. The CDR3 sequence is CASSLAPARGFGYTF. The CDR3 DNA reads TGTGCCAGCAGTTTAGCGCCGGCACGGGGGTTTGGCTACACCTTC.

The chain is built from TRBV7-9 and TRBJ2-7; D might be TRBD2 (5 bases). Germline loops: CDR1 SEHNR, CDR2 FQNEAQ (reference sequence). The CDR3 contains 15 residues. With 1 base removed from V and 2 bases from J, the gap between germline ends came to 12 bases. The DNA for the CDR3 is TGTGCCAGCAGCTTAGTTAGCGATTCAACCTACGAGCAGTACTTC. As protein: CASSLVSDSTYEQYF.

At least ten counts were recorded for this clonotype. The chain is built from TRBV6-1 and TRBJ1-1, with a weak D call TRBD1 (5 bases). V was clipped by 5 bases and J by 3 bases, with 22 bases between them. CDR3 length: 17 amino acids. Germline values: CDR1 MNHNS, CDR2 SASEGT. This CDR3 reads CASSLARVLHGDTEAFF. For the CDR3, the DNA is TGTGCCAGCAGTCTGGCCAGGGTCCTGCATGGGGACACTGAAGCTTTCTTT.

This clonotype was detected ten times or more. This sequence joins TRBV18 and TRBJ1-1, with TRBD1 as a possible D gene (5 bases). CDR1 KGHSH and CDR2 LQKENI come from the germline V gene. The V end was cut by 2 bases, the J end by 5 bases, with 12 bases between. CDR3 length equals 14 residues. CDR3 bases: TGTGCCAGCTCACCAGGGGCCGGAGAAACTGAAGCTTTCTTT. This encodes CASSPGAGETEAFF.

The sample holds a few counts of this clonotype. The chain has TRBV9 and TRBJ2-3; 10 bases map to TRBD2. The CDR3 length is 16 residues. CDR1 is SGDLS and CDR2 is YYNGEE in the germline V gene. The junction had 7 bases not matched to a gene; V was cut back by 4 bases and J by 2 bases. CDR3 nucleotide sequence: TGTGCCAGCAGCATATCGACTAGCGGGCACACAGATACGCAGTATTTT. It codes for CASSISTSGHTDTQYF.

The table lists this clonotype with many counts. V gene TRBV7-6 combines with J gene TRBJ2-7; 7 nucleotides agree with TRBD1. Germline V CDR1 and CDR2: SGHVS, FNYEAQ. The CDR3 sequence is 13 residues long. V trimming: 5 bases; J trimming: 3 bases; junction bases outside the gene matches: 4. As DNA, the CDR3 is TGTGCCAGCAGCGTGGGACAGTACTACGAGCAGTACTTC. Residues: CASSVGQYYEQYF.

The chain carries TRBV7-9 and TRBJ1-5, with 8 bases identical to TRBD1. Germline values: CDR1 SEHNR, CDR2 FQNEAQ (reference sequence). With V trimmed by 3 bases and J by 6 bases, 10 bases remained unmatched. The length of the CDR3 is 16 residues. This CDR3 is CASSFQGAFGSQPQHF. The CDR3 nucleotides are TGTGCCAGCAGCTTTCAGGGGGCGTTTGGAAGTCAGCCCCAGCATTTT.

This clonotype was seen at least ten times. The gene calls are TRBV7-9 and TRBJ1-2; 7 bases map to TRBD1. Trimming removed 4 bases from V and 8 bases from J; junction bases left unmatched: 7. Germline CDR1 and CDR2: SEHNR and FQNEAQ (reference sequence). This CDR3 comprises 13 residues. The CDR3 region has the DNA TGTGCCAGCAGCTCAGGGGGAGTACGGGGCTACACCTTC. This translates into CASSSGGVRGYTF.

The table lists this clonotype with many counts. CDR3 sequence (DNA): TGTGCCAGCAGCCCCCGGGGGACGGGGACTGAAGCTTTCTTT. It yields the protein CASSPRGTGTEAFF. The chain combines TRBV5-5 with TRBJ1-1, with D tentatively TRBD1 (5 bases). The CDR3 runs 14 residues. V was shortened by 4 bases and J by 5 bases, with 15 bases between the two germline ends. Germline V gene lookup returns CDR1 SGHKS and CDR2 YYEKEE (reference sequence). Full variable domain (missing parts from reference TRBV5-5 and TRBJ1-1): DAGVTQSPTHLIKTRGQQVTLRCSPISGHKSVSWYQQVLGQGPQFIFQYYEKEERGRGNFPDRFSARQFPNYSSELNVNALLLGDSALYLCASSPRGTGTEAFFGQGTRLTVV.

This clonotype has at least ten counts. V usage is TRBV20-1 and J usage is TRBJ1-2; unclear D gene. The CDR3 totals 14 residues. The V gene's germline CDR1 is DFQATT and CDR2 SNEGSKA (reference sequence). The V end lost 3 bases, the J end lost 4 bases, and 15 bases lay between the germline ends. DNA for the CDR3: TGCAGTGCTAGTCAGTTTGATGCCCTCTATGGCTACACCTTC. Its translation is CSASQFDALYGYTF.

This clonotype was seen repeatedly, ten times or more. This chain connects TRBV10-3 to TRBJ2-2, with D tentatively TRBD2 (6 bases). Per the germline V gene, CDR1 is ENHRY and CDR2 is SYGVKD. Trimming cost V 0 bases and J 4 bases, with 21 bases left between them. The length of the CDR3 is 19 residues. The CDR3 bases are TGTGCCATCAGTGAGTCGAACATGGTCAACGGGGGAGGCACCGGGGAGCTGTTTTTT. Translated: CAISESNMVNGGGTGELFF.

Concerning this clonotype itself: A much larger clone lies a single base off, so this may be a read error. The J gene is TRBJ1-1, the V gene TRBV7-2, with D tentatively TRBD1 (5 bases). The CDR3 loop spans 13 amino acids. Germline V gene data show CDR1 as SGHTA and CDR2 as FQGNSA. The DNA for the CDR3 is TGTGCCAGCAGGATGACAGAGAACACTGGAGCTTTCTTT. Its protein is CASRMTENTGAFF. Full variable domain (rest looked up from reference TRBV7-2 and TRBJ1-1): GAGVSQSPSNKVTEKGKDVELRCDPISGHTALYWYRQSLGQGLEFLIYFQGNSAPDKSGLPSDRFSAERTGGSVSTLTIQRTQQEDSAVYLCASRMTENTGAFFGQGTRLTVV.

J is TRBJ1-2 and V is TRBV6-1; D is uncertain. Trimming cost V 1 base and J 4 bases, with 10 bases left between them. The CDR3 covers 14 residues. Germline CDR1 is MNHNS and CDR2 is SASEGT. The CDR3, as DNA: TGTGCCAGCAGTGAAGTTCACAGCCGCTATGGCTACACCTTC. The encoded protein is CASSEVHSRYGYTF.

The table lists this clonotype with many counts. The chain links TRBV12-3 or TRBV12-4 to TRBJ1-2, with D perhaps matching TRBD1 (6 bases). The length of the CDR3 is 14 residues. V was trimmed by 4 bases and J by 8 bases, leaving 17 bases between them. CDR3 amino acids: CASSSIYQGSGYTF. CDR3 nucleotides: TGTGCCAGCAGTTCTATATACCAGGGGAGCGGCTACACCTTC.

This clonotype was observed at least ten times. The rearrangement uses TRBV6-5 and TRBJ2-5; a possible D gene is TRBD2 (5 bases). Trimming cost V 0 bases and J 5 bases, with 19 bases left between them. CDR1 and CDR2 from the germline V gene are MNHEY and SVGAGI. This CDR3 has 17 residues. The CDR3 nucleotides read TGTGCCAGCAGTTACTCGTTTGACGCCGCCCGAGGGGAGACCCAGTACTTC. Translated: CASSYSFDAARGETQYF.

This clonotype was detected a few times. The gene calls are TRBV29-1 and TRBJ2-1; the match to TRBD1 covers 9 bases. The V and J ends lost 4 bases and 5 bases, in that order; junction bases with no gene match: 9. CDR3 length: 15 residues. The germline V gene encodes CDR1 SQVTM and CDR2 ANQGSEA. CDR3 amino acids: CSVGRTGVFDNEQFF. In DNA, the CDR3 is TGCAGCGTTGGGAGGACAGGGGTTTTTGACAATGAGCAGTTCTTC.

The chain recombines TRBV4-2 with TRBJ2-3; D unclear. Trimming pared 2 bases from V and 6 bases from J, leaving 12 bases between. Germline CDR1 is LGHNA and CDR2 is YNFKEQ. This CDR3 has 14 amino acids. CDR3 amino acids: CASSQLPRADTQYF. The CDR3 nucleotides are TGTGCCAGCAGCCAACTACCTAGGGCGGATACGCAGTATTTT.

Notes on this clonotype: Since a far larger clone is one base different, this is likely a read error. V usage is TRBV2 and J usage is TRBJ2-5, with 8 positions matching TRBD2. The germline V gene has CDR1 SNHLY and CDR2 FYNNEI. The CDR3 contains 13 residues. V was clipped by 5 bases and J by 5 bases; unmatched bases: 4. The CDR3, as DNA: TGTGCCAGCAGTCACGGGGGGGTGGAGACCCAGTACTTC. Translated, it gives CASSHGGVETQYF. Full variable domain (rest looked up from reference TRBV2 and TRBJ2-5): EPEVTQTPSHQVTQMGQEVILRCVPISNHLYFYWYRQILGQKVEFLVSFYNNEISEKSEIFDDQFSVERPDGSNFTLKIRSTKLEDSAMYFCASSHGGVETQYFGPGTRLLVL.

This clonotype appeared many times. The gene calls are TRBV9 and TRBJ1-2, with 7 bases lining up with TRBD1. Germline V lookup: CDR1 SGDLS, CDR2 YYNGEE. This CDR3 has 15 amino acids. V shed 3 bases and J 5 bases; nucleotides not matched to a gene: 10. The CDR3 bases are TGTGCCAGCAGCGCAACAGGGAGGGGGCCATATGGCTACACCTTC. Residues: CASSATGRGPYGYTF.

This clonotype was observed at least ten times. V and J are TRBV7-6 and TRBJ2-3; D gene ambiguous. The CDR3 is 14 amino acids. Germline assignment: CDR1 SGHVS and CDR2 FNYEAQ. Trimming pared 4 bases from V and 6 bases from J, leaving 14 bases between. The CDR3 DNA is TGTGCCAGCAGCTCAAGCCCGTCGACGGATACGCAGTATTTT. Its protein product is CASSSSPSTDTQYF.

At least ten counts were recorded for this clonotype. The chain joins TRBV6-1 to TRBJ1-3, with D possibly matching TRBD1 (5 bases). Germline CDR1 and CDR2: MNHNS and SASEGT. This CDR3 is 15 amino acids long. Trimming removed 5 bases at V and 4 bases at J, with 15 bases between. Here the CDR3 reads CASSPGQGAGNTIYF. DNA of the CDR3: TGTGCCAGCAGTCCCGGGCAGGGCGCCGGAAACACCATATATTTT.